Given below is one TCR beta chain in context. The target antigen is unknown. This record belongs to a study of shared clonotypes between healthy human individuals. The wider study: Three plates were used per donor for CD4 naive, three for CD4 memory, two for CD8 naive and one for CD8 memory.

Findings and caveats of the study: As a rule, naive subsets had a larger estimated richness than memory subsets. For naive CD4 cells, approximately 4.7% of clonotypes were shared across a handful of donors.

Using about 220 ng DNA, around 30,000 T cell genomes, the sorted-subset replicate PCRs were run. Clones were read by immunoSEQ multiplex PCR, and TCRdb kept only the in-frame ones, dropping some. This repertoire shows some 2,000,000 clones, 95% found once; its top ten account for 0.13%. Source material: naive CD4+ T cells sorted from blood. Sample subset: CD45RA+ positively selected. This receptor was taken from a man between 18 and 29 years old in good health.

The CDR3, as DNA: TGTGCCAGCAGAGAGGGACAGTTGAAGGCCTATGGCTACACCTTC. Translating it yields CASREGQLKAYGYTF. The chain couples TRBV6-6 to TRBJ1-2; 7 nucleotides match TRBD1. The CDR3 has 15 amino acids. The V gene's germline CDR1 is MNHNY and CDR2 SVGAGI (reference sequence). The V gene end was trimmed by 6 bases and the J gene end by 4 bases; junction bases not matched to a gene: 11.